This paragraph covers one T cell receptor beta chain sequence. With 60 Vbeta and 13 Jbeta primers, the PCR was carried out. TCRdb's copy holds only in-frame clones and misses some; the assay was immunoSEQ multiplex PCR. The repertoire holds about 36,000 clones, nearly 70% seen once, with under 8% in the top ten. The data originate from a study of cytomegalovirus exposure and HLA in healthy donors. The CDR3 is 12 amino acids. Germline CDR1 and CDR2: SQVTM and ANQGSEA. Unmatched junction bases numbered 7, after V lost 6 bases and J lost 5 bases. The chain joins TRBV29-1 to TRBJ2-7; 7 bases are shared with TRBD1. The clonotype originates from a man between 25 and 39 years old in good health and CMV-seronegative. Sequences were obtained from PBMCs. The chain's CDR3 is CSVGQSGNEQYF. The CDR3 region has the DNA TGCAGCGTGGGACAGTCCGGTAACGAGCAGTACTTC.